This T cell receptor (beta chain) was sequenced in a study of cytomegalovirus exposure and HLA in healthy donors. In germline, CDR1 is LNHDA, CDR2 SQIVND (reference sequence). V lost 2 bases to trimming and J lost 0 bases, with 8 bases between them. The CDR3 has 16 residues. Donors likely had unrecorded immune exposures despite being nominally healthy when sampled. Study observations and caveats: For most TCR beta V segments, an earlier analysis put the productive rate at about 87% or about 30% of the time. Analysis was carried out at a later point, and it linked a missense DCLRE1C variant to TCR beta V- and J-gene trimming.

The PCR made use of 60 Vbeta and 13 Jbeta primers. Produced via immunoSEQ multiplex PCR; TCRdb's table is partial and in-frame only. This table has approximately 150,000 clones, around 75% appearing once. Concerning this clone: Its target is not known.

The sequence was obtained from a woman aged 30 to 39 in good health and CMV-seronegative. Sequences were obtained from PBMCs. The chain uses TRBV19 and TRBJ2-6; D is undetermined. The CDR3 loop reads CASSISIFSGANVLTF. The CDR3 DNA sequence: TGTGCCAGTAGTATAAGCATTTTCTCTGGGGCCAACGTCCTGACTTTC.